The clone carrying this TCR beta chain was counted only a few times. The target antigen is unknown. These data are taken from a study of T-cell reconstitution after alpha-beta-depleted transplantation in children. General study points: T-cell numbers and diversity one year post-transplant derived largely from freshly generated T cells. Several hundred graft clones that had expanded were reportedly the source of alpha-beta T cells about two months after transplant. TCRbeta diversity was high at day 60 in some patients (a result of surviving recipient T cells and thymic progenitors).

Germline CDR1 MNHEY, CDR2 SMNVEV (reference sequence). The CDR3 consists of 14 residues. V was shortened by 8 bases and J by 4 bases, with 17 bases between the two germline ends. A library of TCRbeta sequences, prepared with unique molecular identifiers, was generated. TCRdb reprocessed the PCR reads via MiXCR and lists one record per CDR3 protein. The sample contains roughly 790,000 distinct CDR3 sequences, roughly 15% of which appear only once. The origin of this receptor is a male patient under 18 who had a stem cell transplant for acute lymphoblastic leukemia, so the T cells may come from the graft donor. The rearrangement links TRBV27 to TRBJ1-1; a weak D match, TRBD1 (5 bases). The sample in question was PBMCs, mostly from graft donor cells, obtained 360 days after TCRalphabeta/CD19-depleted stem cell transplant. CDR3 protein: CASFIQGFPTEAFF. The CDR3, as DNA: TGTGCCAGCTTTATCCAGGGATTCCCCACTGAAGCTTTCTTT.